This T cell receptor (beta chain) was sequenced in a study of CD8+CD57+ T cells in acquired aplastic anemia. Across the whole study: Across the sorted CD4+ and CD8+ cells, DNA amounts averaged 3.2 ug.

Genomic DNA acted as the template from which TCR beta VDJ combination and CDR3 sequence profiling were carried out. In TCRdb, the reads were re-called with MiXCR into one record per CDR3 protein. Altogether about 160,000 distinct CDR3 sequences are present, approximately 51% being singletons, with the ten largest covering about 2.9%. Only patients with CD8+CD57+ cell expansion on flow cytometry were chosen for sequencing. By sample share, this clonotype is medium-sized. V lost 5 bases, J lost 5 bases, and 15 bases lay in between. CDR3 length equals 13 residues. CDR1 is SQVTM and CDR2 is ANQGSEA in the germline V gene.

The rearrangement joins TRBV29-1 to TRBJ1-1; possibly TRBD1 for D (5 bases). Sequenced sample: sorted CD4+, CD8+, or CD8+CD57+ T cells (not recorded which) from PBMCs. This receptor was taken from a human donor with aplastic anemia. The DNA of the CDR3 is TGCAGCGTTCTACAGGACCCGAAGACTGAAGCTTTCTTT. This encodes CSVLQDPKTEAFF.